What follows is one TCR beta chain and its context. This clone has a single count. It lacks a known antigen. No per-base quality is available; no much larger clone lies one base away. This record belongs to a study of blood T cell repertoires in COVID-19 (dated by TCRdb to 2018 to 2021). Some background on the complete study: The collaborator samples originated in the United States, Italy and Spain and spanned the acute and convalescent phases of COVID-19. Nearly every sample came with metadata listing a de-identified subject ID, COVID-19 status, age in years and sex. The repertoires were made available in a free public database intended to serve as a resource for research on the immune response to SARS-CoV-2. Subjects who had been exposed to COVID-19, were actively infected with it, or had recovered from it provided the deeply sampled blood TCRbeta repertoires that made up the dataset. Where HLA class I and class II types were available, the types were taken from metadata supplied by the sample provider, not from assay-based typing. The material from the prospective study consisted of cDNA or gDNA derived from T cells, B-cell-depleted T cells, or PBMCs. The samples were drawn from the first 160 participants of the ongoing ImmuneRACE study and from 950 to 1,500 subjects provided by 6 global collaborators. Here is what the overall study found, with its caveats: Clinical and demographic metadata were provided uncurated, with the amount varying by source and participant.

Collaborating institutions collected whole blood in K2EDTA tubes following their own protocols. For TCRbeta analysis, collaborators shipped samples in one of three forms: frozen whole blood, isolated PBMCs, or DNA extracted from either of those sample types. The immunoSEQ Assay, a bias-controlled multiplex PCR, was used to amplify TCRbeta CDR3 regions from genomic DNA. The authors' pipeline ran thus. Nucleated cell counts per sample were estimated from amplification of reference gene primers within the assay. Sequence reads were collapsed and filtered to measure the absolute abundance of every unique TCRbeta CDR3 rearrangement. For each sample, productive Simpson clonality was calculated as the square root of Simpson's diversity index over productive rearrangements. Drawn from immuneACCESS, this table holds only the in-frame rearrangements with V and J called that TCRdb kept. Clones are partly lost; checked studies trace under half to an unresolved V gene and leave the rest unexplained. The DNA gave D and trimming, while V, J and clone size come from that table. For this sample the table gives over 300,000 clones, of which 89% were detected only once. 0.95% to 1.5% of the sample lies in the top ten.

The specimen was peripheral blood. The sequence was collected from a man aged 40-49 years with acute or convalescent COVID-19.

The encoded CDR3 is CASSYRVDRGLYEQYF. Read as DNA, the sequence is TGTGCCAGCAGTTACCGCGTCGACAGGGGGCTCTACGAGCAGTACTTC. Recombination joined TRBV6-6 with TRBJ2-7; TRBD1 aligns with 10 central bases. The CDR3 spans 16 residues, from the cysteine through the phenylalanine. This entry keeps only the CDR3 DNA: 48 bases, framed from base 1. After removal of 2 bases from V and 3 bases from J, the junction retains 7 bases not matched to a gene. CDR1 and CDR2 (MNHNY, SVGAGI) derive from the germline V gene (reference sequence).